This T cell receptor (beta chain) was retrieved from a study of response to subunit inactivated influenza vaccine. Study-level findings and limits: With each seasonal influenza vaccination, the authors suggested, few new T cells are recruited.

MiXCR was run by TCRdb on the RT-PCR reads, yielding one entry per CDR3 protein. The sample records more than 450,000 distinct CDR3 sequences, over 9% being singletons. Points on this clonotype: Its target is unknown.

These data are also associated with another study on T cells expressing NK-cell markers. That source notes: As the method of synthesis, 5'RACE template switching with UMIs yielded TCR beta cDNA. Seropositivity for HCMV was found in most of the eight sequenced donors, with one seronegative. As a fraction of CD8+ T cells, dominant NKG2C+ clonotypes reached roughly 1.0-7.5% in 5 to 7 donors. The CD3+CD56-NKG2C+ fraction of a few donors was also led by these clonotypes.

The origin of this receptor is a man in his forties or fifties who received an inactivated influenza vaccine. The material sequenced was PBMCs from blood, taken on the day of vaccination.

The CDR3 coding sequence is TGCGCCAGCAGCCAAGAGATGGGAGTTGAAGCTTTCTTT. As protein: CASSQEMGVEAFF. The gene calls are TRBV4-1 and TRBJ1-1; D not certain. Germline CDR1 and CDR2: MGHRA and YSYEKL. V was cut by 0 bases and J by 7 bases, with 9 bases left in between. The CDR3 sequence is 13 residues long.